What follows is one T cell receptor (beta chain) and its context. These data belong to a study of technical replicates of blood from a handful of donors. Germline V gene sequence: CDR1 SGHTA, CDR2 FQGNSA. This CDR3 spans 15 amino acids. V was pared by 3 bases and J by 0 bases, with 9 bases between. The protocol was immunoSEQ multiplex PCR, while the TCRdb copy is restricted to in-frame clones and leaves out a portion. The table shows some 70,000 clones, with approximately 97% occurring only once. The J gene is TRBJ2-4, the V gene TRBV7-2, with D unresolved. The material sequenced was T cells isolated from PBMCs. The clonotype originates from a human donor in good health. In DNA, the CDR3 is TGTGCCAGCAGCTTCCCCTTCCTAGCCAAAAACATTCAGTACTTC. Encoded protein: CASSFPFLAKNIQYF.